This T cell receptor beta chain was identified in a study of response to subunit inactivated influenza vaccine. Notes on the study in general: Authors suggested few new T cells are recruited by each seasonal influenza vaccination.

With respect to this clonotype: Its antigen is as yet unknown.

TCRdb reprocessed the RT-PCR reads via MiXCR and lists one record per CDR3 protein. This sample carries around 320,000 distinct CDR3 sequences, around 22% of them seen once, and the ten largest clones take 10%. The CDR3 runs 17 residues. Between the trimmed V and J ends, which lost 6 bases and 3 bases, there was a span of 20 bases. Germline assignment: CDR1 LGHNA and CDR2 YSLEER. This chain joins TRBV4-3 and TRBJ2-2; D not certain. The clonotype comes from a man between 50 and 69 years old who received an inactivated influenza vaccine. The sample here was PBMCs from blood, taken about 19 months after vaccination. CDR3 region: CASRPRSSPSDTGELFF. The CDR3 nucleotides are TGCGCCAGCAGACCAAGATCGTCGCCCTCTGACACCGGGGAGCTGTTTTTT.